This T cell receptor beta chain was sequenced during a study of response to subunit inactivated influenza vaccine. The germline CDR1 and CDR2 sequences are SGHTA and FQGNSA. The V gene lost 3 bases and the J gene lost 8 bases, with 17 bases spanning the gap. This CDR3 has 15 residues. Via MiXCR, TCRdb re-called the RT-PCR reads, giving one row per CDR3 protein. The table lists 650,000 to 800,000 distinct CDR3 sequences, around 20% of them singletons. Whole-study findings and limits: Every seasonal influenza vaccination brings in few new T cells, the authors suggested.

In regard to this clonotype: Its antigen is still unknown.

The V and J genes are TRBV7-2 and TRBJ2-1; possible D gene TRBD1, 7 bases. The receptor was derived from a man aged 50-59 years who received an inactivated influenza vaccine. Here the sequenced sample was PBMCs from blood, taken around 5 days after vaccination. The CDR3 region is CASSFQGGVGHEQFF. The CDR3 region has the DNA TGTGCCAGCAGCTTCCAGGGGGGTGTAGGTCATGAGCAGTTCTTC.